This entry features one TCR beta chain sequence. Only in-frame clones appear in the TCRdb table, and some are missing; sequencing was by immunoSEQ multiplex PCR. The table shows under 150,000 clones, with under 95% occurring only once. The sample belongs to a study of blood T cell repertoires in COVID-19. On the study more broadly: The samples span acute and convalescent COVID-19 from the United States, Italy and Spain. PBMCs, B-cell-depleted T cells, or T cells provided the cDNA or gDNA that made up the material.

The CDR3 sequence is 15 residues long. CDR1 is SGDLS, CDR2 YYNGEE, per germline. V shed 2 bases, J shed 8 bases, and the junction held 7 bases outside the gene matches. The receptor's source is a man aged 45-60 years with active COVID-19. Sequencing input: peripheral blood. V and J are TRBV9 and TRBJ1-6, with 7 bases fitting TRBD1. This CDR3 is CASSVTGTRDSPLHF. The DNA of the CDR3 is TGTGCCAGCAGCGTGACAGGGACAAGGGATTCACCCCTCCACTTT. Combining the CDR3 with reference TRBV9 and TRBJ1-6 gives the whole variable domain DSGVTQTPKHLITATGQRVTLRCSPRSGDLSVYWYQQSLDQGLQFLIQYYNGEERAKGNILERFSAQQFPDLHSELNLSSLELGDSALYFCASSVTGTRDSPLHFGNGTRLTVT.